This T cell receptor (beta chain) stems from a study of control samples from healthy donors and cancer patients. TCRdb's table, derived via immunoSEQ multiplex PCR, lists solely in-frame clones and lacks some. The sample records some 150,000 clones, 91% being singletons. This CDR3 contains 12 residues. Germline assignment: CDR1 KGHSH and CDR2 LQKENI. Trimming pared 3 bases from V and 7 bases from J, leaving 9 bases between. Sequenced input: blood. The chain links TRBV18 to TRBJ1-2; perhaps TRBD1 as D (5 bases). The TCR was taken from a woman under 40 in good health. CDR3 amino acids: CASSPQGPGYTF. CDR3 bases: TGTGCCAGCTCACCTCAGGGTCCTGGCTACACCTTC.